The source of this T cell receptor beta chain is a study of control samples from healthy donors and cancer patients. The V gene's germline CDR1 is SGHDT and CDR2 YYEEEE. J was trimmed by 4 bases and V by 2 bases; bases with no gene match: 6. This CDR3 region has 15 residues. Assay used: immunoSEQ multiplex PCR; TCRdb lists only in-frame clones, some missing. The data contain roughly 20,000 clones, about 80% of them singletons. The TCR was taken from a man aged 55 to 70 with head and neck cancer. V and J are TRBV5-6 and TRBJ2-3; 8 nucleotides match TRBD2. Sample: PBMCs. The CDR3 loop reads CASSLYRGGSDTQYF. In DNA form, the CDR3 reads TGTGCCAGCAGCTTATACCGGGGGGGATCAGATACGCAGTATTTT.